The T cell receptor beta chain described here comes from a study of blood T cell repertoires in COVID-19. In the authors' workflow: Amplification with reference gene primers provided the estimates of nucleated cell counts. TCRdb's table, derived via immunoSEQ multiplex PCR, lists solely in-frame clones and lacks some. V, J and clone size derive from that table, while D and trimming were established from the DNA sequence. The table shows 100,000 to 150,000 clones, with 81% occurring only once. V was pared by 0 bases and J by 5 bases, with 12 bases between. CDR3 length equals 15 residues. Germline V gene lookup returns CDR1 SGHDT and CDR2 YYEEEE.

The chain links TRBV5-6 to TRBJ2-1, with a weak D call TRBD2 (6 bases). The sequencing input was peripheral blood. The TCR sequence derives from a man aged 25-45 years with COVID-19, enrolled during active disease. The CDR3 DNA reads as TGTGCCAGCAGCTTGGCTGGGACTCACGACAATGAGCAGTTCTTC. It yields the protein CASSLAGTHDNEQFF.